Below are 5 T cell receptor beta chains sequenced from a single sample in a study of blood T cell repertoires in COVID-19. The table came from immunoSEQ multiplex PCR; TCRdb's copy has only in-frame clones and leaves some out. The sample lists some 200,000 clones; about three quarters were seen once. The sample taken for sequencing was peripheral blood. The receptors stem from a woman in her sixties or seventies with acute or convalescent COVID-19.

The chain combines TRBV7-9 with TRBJ2-7; 9 bases are shared with TRBD1. The germline V gene encodes CDR1 SEHNR and CDR2 FQNEAQ (reference sequence). With 1 base clipped from V and 6 bases from J, the junction kept 7 bases outside the gene matches. The CDR3 is 15 amino acids. CDR3 DNA: TGTGCCAGCAGCTTAGGGACAGGGGCGGGCTTCGAGCAGTACTTC. Translated, it gives CASSLGTGAGFEQYF.

This chain links TRBV18 with TRBJ2-5; perhaps TRBD1 as D (5 bases). The CDR3 consists of 16 residues. Trimming removed 6 bases from V and 1 base from J, with 18 bases in between. Germline CDR1 reads KGHSH; CDR2 reads LQKENI. The CDR3 is CASSLNPAGLQETQYF. Written as DNA, the CDR3 is TGTGCCAGCTCCCTAAACCCAGCAGGGCTCCAAGAGACCCAGTACTTC.

The table lists this clone with a few counts. The rearrangement links TRBV5-1 to TRBJ2-1; 7 bases are shared with TRBD1. The CDR3 length is 12 residues. After removal of 7 bases from V and 7 bases from J, the junction contained 5 bases not matched to a gene. CDR1 SGHRS and CDR2 YFSETQ come from the germline V gene. DNA for the CDR3: TGCGCCAGCGGCCTACAGGGGAATGAGCAGTTCTTC. Encoded protein: CASGLQGNEQFF.

The chain employs TRBV7-2 and TRBJ1-1, with TRBD1 matching over 9 bases. The CDR3 loop spans 15 amino acids. Unmatched junction bases numbered 5, after V lost 5 bases and J lost 1 base. Germline values: CDR1 SGHTA, CDR2 FQGNSA. CDR3 DNA: TGTGCCAGCAGCATACAGGGGGCGCAGAACACTGAAGCTTTCTTT. It codes for CASSIQGAQNTEAFF. The variable domain in full, completed from reference TRBV7-2 and TRBJ1-1, reads GAGVSQSPSNKVTEKGKDVELRCDPISGHTALYWYRQSLGQGLEFLIYFQGNSAPDKSGLPSDRFSAERTGGSVSTLTIQRTQQEDSAVYLCASSIQGAQNTEAFFGQGTRLTVV.

The chain recombines TRBV5-4 with TRBJ1-2, with a tentative D call TRBD1 (6 bases). The germline V gene has CDR1 SGHNT and CDR2 YYREEE (reference sequence). This CDR3 spans 15 amino acids. V gave up 4 bases and J gave up 5 bases, with 18 bases separating them. The CDR3 protein is CASSPLGGAEYGYTF. The DNA of the CDR3 is TGTGCCAGCAGCCCCTTAGGGGGGGCCGAATATGGCTACACCTTC.